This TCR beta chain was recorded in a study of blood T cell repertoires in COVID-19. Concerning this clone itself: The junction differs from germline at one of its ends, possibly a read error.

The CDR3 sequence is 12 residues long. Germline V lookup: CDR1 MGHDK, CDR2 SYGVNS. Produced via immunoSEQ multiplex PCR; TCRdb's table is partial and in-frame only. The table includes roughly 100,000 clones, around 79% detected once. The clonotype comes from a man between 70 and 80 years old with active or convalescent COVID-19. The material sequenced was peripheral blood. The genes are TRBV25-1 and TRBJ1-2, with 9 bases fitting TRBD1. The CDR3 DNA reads TGTGCCAGCAGTGTTCCCGGGGACAGGGCGTACTTC. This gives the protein CASSVPGDRAYF.